A single TCR beta chain is shown here with its context. Its antigen is as yet unknown. The data belong to a study of T cell responses to AZD1222 COVID-19 vaccine. Whole-study context: Pooled together were second doses at about 4 or about 12 weeks.

Study observations and caveats: Donors skewed white British and female; clonal diversity was possibly underestimated. Across spike, vaccine-associated CD4 TCRs were found, dominant at 160-218 and 743-854. Reports indicate that nearly half of spike-specific TCRs are directed at unmutated variant regions.

CDR1 is SGHKS and CDR2 is YYEKEE in the germline V gene (reference sequence). The V end was cut by 0 bases, the J end by 1 base, with 9 bases between. The CDR3 is made up of 15 amino acids. Generated by immunoSEQ multiplex PCR, the TCRdb table keeps only in-frame clones and is missing some. The table includes tens of thousands of clones, roughly 84% detected once. This chain connects TRBV5-5 to TRBJ2-3; D is ambiguous. The clonotype originates from an adult in good health. The sequenced sample was peripheral blood, obtained on day 0 of AZD1222 vaccination. The CDR3 reads CASSLEAGGTDTQYF. Written as DNA, the CDR3 is TGTGCCAGCAGCTTGGAGGCCGGAGGCACAGATACGCAGTATTTT.